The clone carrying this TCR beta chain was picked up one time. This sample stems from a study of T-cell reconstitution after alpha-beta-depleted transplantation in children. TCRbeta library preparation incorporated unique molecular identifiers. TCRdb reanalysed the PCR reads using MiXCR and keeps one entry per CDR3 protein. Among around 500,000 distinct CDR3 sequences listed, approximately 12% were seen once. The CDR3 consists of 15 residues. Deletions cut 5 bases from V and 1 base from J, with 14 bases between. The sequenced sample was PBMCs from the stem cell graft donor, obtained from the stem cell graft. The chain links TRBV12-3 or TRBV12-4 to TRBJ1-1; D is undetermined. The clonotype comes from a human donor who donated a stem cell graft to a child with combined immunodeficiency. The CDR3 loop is CASSLTLSGNTEAFF. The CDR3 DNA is TGTGCCAGCAGTCTAACCTTATCGGGGAACACTGAAGCTTTCTTT.